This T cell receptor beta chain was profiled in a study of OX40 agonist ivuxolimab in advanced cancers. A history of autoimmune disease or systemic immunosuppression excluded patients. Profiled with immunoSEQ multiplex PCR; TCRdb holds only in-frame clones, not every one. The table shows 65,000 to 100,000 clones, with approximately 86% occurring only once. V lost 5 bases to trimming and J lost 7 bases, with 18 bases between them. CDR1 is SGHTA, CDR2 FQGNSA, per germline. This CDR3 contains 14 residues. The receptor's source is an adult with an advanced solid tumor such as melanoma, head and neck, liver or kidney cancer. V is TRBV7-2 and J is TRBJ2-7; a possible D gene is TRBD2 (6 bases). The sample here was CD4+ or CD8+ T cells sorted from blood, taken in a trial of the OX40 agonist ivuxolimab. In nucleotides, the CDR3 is TGTGCCAGCAGCCGATCCGGGAGAGTAATGGAGCAGTACTTC. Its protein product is CASSRSGRVMEQYF.